A single TCR beta chain is shown here with its context. The authors' processing: Estimates of nucleated cell counts were drawn from the amplification of reference gene primers. TCRdb keeps only in-frame clones here, not all; method: immunoSEQ multiplex PCR. That table is the source of V, J and clone size, and D and trimming were worked out from the DNA. The table includes approximately 180,000 clones, 80% to 90% detected once. The sample is drawn from a study of blood T cell repertoires in COVID-19. Turning to the study itself: PBMCs, B-cell-depleted T cells, or T cells provided the cDNA or gDNA that made up the material.

This CDR3 spans 14 amino acids. CDR1 KGHDR and CDR2 SFDVKD come from the germline V gene. Trimming took 0 bases from V and 4 from J, leaving 7 bases between them. The sequencing input was peripheral blood. The TCR was taken from a human donor with active or convalescent COVID-19. The donor label of this sample is uncertain. The chain joins TRBV24-1 to TRBJ2-3, with TRBD1 as a possible D gene (5 bases). CDR3 nucleotides: TGTGCCACCAGTGATTTGCTCAGGGCAGATACGCAGTATTTT. This encodes CATSDLLRADTQYF.